These 8 T cell receptor beta chains were sequenced from one sample in a study of T cells after yellow fever vaccination. TCRdb re-called the 5' RACE reads through MiXCR, storing one row per CDR3 protein. The sample records some 300,000 distinct CDR3 sequences, around 4% being singletons. The sample here was PBMCs, taken on the day of the yellow fever booster vaccination. The receptors originated from a man between 18 and 35 years old who received the YFV17D yellow fever vaccine.

The V and J genes are TRBV3-1 and TRBJ2-1; D may match TRBD1 or TRBD2 (5 bases each). Germline V gene data show CDR1 as LGHDT and CDR2 as YNNKEL (reference sequence). The V gene lost 2 bases and the J gene lost 7 bases, with 12 bases spanning the gap. The CDR3 sequence is 14 residues long. CDR3 in amino acids: CASSQRAGSNEQFF. CDR3 DNA: TGTGCCAGCAGCCAACGGGCAGGGAGTAATGAGCAGTTCTTC.

The table lists this clonotype with many counts. The chain is built from TRBV6-5 and TRBJ2-2, with no clear D. V gave up 6 bases and J gave up 0 bases, with 14 bases separating them. Per germline, CDR1 MNHEY and CDR2 SVGAGI. There are 16 residues in the CDR3. CDR3 sequence (DNA): TGTGCCAGCAGCCCTTTCGGGCAACCGAACACCGGGGAGCTGTTTTTT. It encodes CASSPFGQPNTGELFF.

V and J are TRBV4-3 and TRBJ1-3; TRBD1 is a possible D gene (6 bases). The CDR3 has 17 residues. The germline CDR1 and CDR2 sequences are LGHNA and YSLEER. Trimming pared 1 base from V and 2 bases from J, leaving 15 bases between. The chain's CDR3 is CASSQGAGSGAGNTIYF. CDR3 nucleotide sequence: TGCGCCAGCAGCCAAGGGGCAGGTTCAGGGGCTGGAAACACCATATATTTT.

In this sample, this clonotype turned up many times. The chain is built from TRBV9 and TRBJ1-1, with a weak D call TRBD1 (6 bases). Trimming stripped 3 bases from V and 0 bases from J, with 9 bases between. Germline loops: CDR1 SGDLS, CDR2 YYNGEE. The CDR3 has 14 residues. The CDR3: CASSGGHVNTEAFF. CDR3 sequence (DNA): TGTGCCAGCAGCGGGGGACATGTGAACACTGAAGCTTTCTTT.

This clonotype was found a few times. The chain couples TRBV28 to TRBJ1-5; tentatively, D is TRBD1 (5 bases). The CDR3 loop spans 15 amino acids. V lost 6 bases and J lost 3, with 15 bases in between. The germline V gene encodes CDR1 MDHEN and CDR2 SYDVKM. The CDR3 DNA is TGTGCCAGCAGCCACAGAACGGGGGTCAATCAGCCCCAGCATTTT. Translating gives CASSHRTGVNQPQHF.

This clonotype was observed a few times. CDR3 loop: CASSPGPVFGYTF. The DNA of the CDR3 is TGTGCCAGTAGTCCGGGACCGGTATTTGGCTACACCTTC. The chain employs TRBV19 and TRBJ1-2, with a possible D match to TRBD1 (5 bases). Trimming left V 5 bases short and J 7 bases short, with 14 bases between. The CDR3 runs to 13 residues. The germline gives CDR1 LNHDA, CDR2 SQIVND (reference sequence). The entire variable domain, with the rest obtained from reference TRBV19 and TRBJ1-2, is as follows: DGGITQSPKYLFRKEGQNVTLSCEQNLNHDAMYWYRQDPGQGLRLIYYSQIVNDFQKGDIAEGYSVSREKKESFPLTVTSAQKNPTAFYLCASSPGPVFGYTFGSGTRLTVV.

In this sample, this clonotype turned up many times. The V call is TRBV4-2, the J call TRBJ2-3; no firm D call. The V end lost 0 bases, the J end lost 2 bases, and 3 bases lay between the germline ends. The CDR3 totals 13 residues. Germline CDR1 LGHNA, CDR2 YNFKEQ. The CDR3 region is CASSQDDTDTQYF. The CDR3 DNA is TGTGCCAGCAGCCAAGACGACACAGATACGCAGTATTTT.

This clonotype was observed a handful of times. The rearrangement links TRBV4-1 to TRBJ1-1; maybe TRBD1 (5 bases). The CDR3 length is 15 residues. CDR1 MGHRA and CDR2 YSYEKL come from the germline V gene. V was shortened by 1 base and J by 1 base, with 10 bases between the two germline ends. In nucleotides, the CDR3 is TGCGCCAGCAGCCAAGTGGCGGGGACGAACACTGAAGCTTTCTTT. This codes for CASSQVAGTNTEAFF.